This T cell receptor beta chain comes out of a study of blood T cell repertoires in COVID-19. Germline CDR1 is LGHNA and CDR2 is YNFKEQ. The V and J ends lost 4 bases and 0 bases respectively, with 10 bases between them. The CDR3 covers 15 residues. In the study's own analysis: Reference gene primer amplification yielded estimated nucleated cell counts. Using immunoSEQ multiplex PCR, the repertoire was profiled, and TCRdb retains in-frame clones only, with some absent. V, J and clone size were drawn from that table, and D and trimming were deduced from the DNA. The sample has 55,000 or so clones; around 83% are singletons.

The J gene is TRBJ1-5, the V gene TRBV4-2; D remains unclear. Sequencing was done on a sample of peripheral blood. The clonotype was recovered from a human donor in a cohort sampled during active or convalescent COVID-19. The DNA of the CDR3 is TGTGCCAGCAGCCCCACCGGGGATAGCAATCAGCCCCAGCATTTT. Translation: CASSPTGDSNQPQHF.